One sample yielded the 8 T cell receptor beta chains listed below, sequenced in a study of type 1 regulatory T cells. TCRdb called the reads again in MiXCR, with one record for every CDR3 protein. The top ten clones hold around 2.2% of a sample with some 90,000 distinct CDR3 sequences, around a third of them seen once. Sequencing was done on a sample of CD4+ T cells, either the whole sample or a sorted fraction (not recorded which). The source of these receptors is a human donor in good health.

Here the CDR3 reads CATSADGTRRRYF. CDR3 in DNA: TGTGCCACCAGTGCCGATGGGACTCGGAGGCGGTACTTC. This rearrangement joins TRBV24-1 to TRBJ2-7; D possibly corresponds to TRBD2 (6 bases). The germline V gene has CDR1 KGHDR and CDR2 SFDVKD. This CDR3 is 13 amino acids long. V dropped 5 bases and J dropped 12 bases, with 19 bases sitting between them.

This clonotype was observed a handful of times. The chain links TRBV20-1 to TRBJ2-7; 13 nucleotides match TRBD2. CDR1 is DFQATT and CDR2 is SNEGSKA in the germline V gene (reference sequence). V was pared by 0 bases and J by 4 bases, with 6 bases of the junction left unmatched. This CDR3 spans 16 amino acids. CDR3 protein: CSAREAGTSGKYEQYF. Here the CDR3 DNA reads TGCAGTGCTAGAGAGGCTGGGACTAGCGGGAAATACGAGCAGTACTTC.

The chain couples TRBV5-1 to TRBJ2-5; TRBD2 matches at 15 bases. This CDR3 region has 16 residues. Unmatched junction bases numbered 5, after V lost 3 bases and J lost 5 bases. The germline V gene has CDR1 SGHRS and CDR2 YFSETQ. The CDR3 spells CASSSGLAGGGETQYF. CDR3 DNA: TGCGCCAGCAGCTCGGGACTAGCGGGAGGCGGTGAGACCCAGTACTTC.

This rearrangement joins TRBV2 to TRBJ2-5; TRBD2 matches at 9 bases. The CDR3 extends over 16 amino acids. The ends lost 7 bases at V and 5 bases at J; junction bases unmatched: 14. Germline loops: CDR1 SNHLY, CDR2 FYNNEI. The CDR3 DNA reads as TGTGCCAGCACGGAGATTAGCGGGAGCTCGACTGAGACCCAGTACTTC. Translating gives CASTEISGSSTETQYF.

This chain connects TRBV3-1 to TRBJ1-6; 12 nucleotides agree with TRBD1. V lost 5 bases, J lost 10 bases, and 9 bases stayed unmatched. This CDR3 spans 16 amino acids. Looked up from germline, CDR1 is LGHDT and CDR2 is YNNKEL (reference sequence). As DNA, the CDR3 is TGTGCCAGCAGCTATGGGACAGGGGGCGTTGGGTCACCCCTCCACTTT. This codes for CASSYGTGGVGSPLHF. The full variable domain, in which reference TRBV3-1 and TRBJ1-6 provide the parts outside the CDR3, is DTAVSQTPKYLVTQMGNDKSIKCEQNLGHDTMYWYKQDSKKFLKIMFSYNNKELIINETVPNRFSPKSPDKAHLNLHINSLELGDSAVYFCASSYGTGGVGSPLHFGNGTRLTVT.

This clonotype was found a few times. This chain links TRBV29-1 with TRBJ1-2, with D possibly being TRBD1 (6 bases). CDR1 is SQVTM, CDR2 ANQGSEA, per germline. The length of the CDR3 is 12 residues. Trimming stripped 3 bases from V and 3 bases from J, with 8 bases between. The CDR3 region is CSVDAGDYGYTF. CDR3 bases: TGCAGCGTTGACGCAGGGGACTATGGCTACACCTTC. The full variable domain, completed using reference TRBV29-1 and TRBJ1-2, is SAVISQKPSRDICQRGTSLTIQCQVDSQVTMMFWYRQQPGQSLTLIATANQGSEATYESGFVIDKFPISRPNLTFSTLTVSNMSPEDSSIYLCSVDAGDYGYTFGSGTRLTVV.

The V gene is TRBV29-1, the J gene TRBJ1-3; 8 nucleotides match TRBD1. The ends lost 6 bases at V and 4 bases at J; junction bases unmatched: 11. Germline V gives CDR1 SQVTM, CDR2 ANQGSEA. The length of the CDR3 is 15 residues. The CDR3 DNA reads as TGCAGCGTGGGCACCGGGACAGGTAGAGGAAACACCATATATTTT. This sequence encodes CSVGTGTGRGNTIYF.

This clonotype was recorded at least ten times. The rearrangement links TRBV7-8 to TRBJ2-5; 8 bases match TRBD2. This CDR3 contains 15 residues. Germline CDR1 and CDR2: SGHVS and FQNEAQ. The V and J ends lost 4 bases and 1 base, in that order; junction bases with no gene match: 5. CDR3 protein: CASSSLAGSQETQYF. The CDR3 DNA reads TGTGCCAGCAGCTCGCTAGCGGGTTCCCAAGAGACCCAGTACTTC.